Included here is one TCR beta chain sequence, with context. The sample belongs to a study of blood T cell repertoires in COVID-19. The overall study: Specimens from acute and convalescent COVID-19 originated in the United States, Italy and Spain. Nucleic acid was either cDNA or gDNA, and it came from T cells, B-cell-depleted T cells, or PBMCs.

Under the authors' procedure: Nucleated cell counts were estimated from reference gene primer amplification. This table comes from immunoSEQ multiplex PCR, and its TCRdb copy is limited to in-frame clones, with some not included. V and J calls plus clone size are reproduced from that table; the DNA served to infer D and trimming. The table lists around 53,000 clones, approximately 84% of them singletons. The germline V gene encodes CDR1 LGHDT and CDR2 YNNKEL (reference sequence). V was trimmed by 3 bases and J by 6 bases, leaving 14 bases between them. The CDR3 covers 14 residues. Sample: peripheral blood. The TCR originated in a man aged 65 to 85 with active COVID-19. This chain connects TRBV3-1 (or the pseudogene TRBV3-2) to TRBJ1-2; the D gene is possibly TRBD1 (6 bases). The chain's CDR3 is CASSHRVQGDGYTF. The CDR3 nucleotides are TGTGCCAGCAGCCACCGGGTACAGGGCGATGGCTACACCTTC.